This is a list of T cell receptor beta chains from one sample in a study of blood T cell repertoires in COVID-19. Repertoires were generated with immunoSEQ multiplex PCR, while TCRdb's copy carries only in-frame clones and drops some. This sample has fewer than 300,000 clones; roughly 86% occur once, and the top ten carry over 7.5%. Sequencing was carried out using peripheral blood. The receptors derive from a man in his forties who had recovered from COVID-19. Both conserved end residues are part of each CDR3. The D gene is left open where the match is weak. Not all rows give a size; the values are once, few, many and, for expanded clones, a class.

j_call v_call d_call clone_size cdr3_nt cdr3_aa
TRBJ2-5 TRBV3-1/TRBV3-2 TRBD2 once TGTGCCAGCAGCCTTAGGGGCGCGGGAGGGGCTGGGGAGACCCAGTACTTC CASSLRGAGGAGETQYF
TRBJ2-5 TRBV5-1 NA NA TGCGCCAGCAGCCTCCTTGCCCAGGGCGAGACCCAGTACTTC CASSLLAQGETQYF
TRBJ1-2 TRBV4-3 NA NA TGCGCCAGCAGCCGGAGTAGGGGGGGAGGCTACACCTTC CASSRSRGGGYTF
TRBJ1-3 TRBV9 NA few TGTGCCAGCAGCCCACTCATACCGGGAAGCTCTGGAAACACCATATATTTT CASSPLIPGSSGNTIYF
TRBJ2-2 TRBV28 NA NA TGTGCCAGCAGTCGGTCCGGGGGATACGGGGAGCTGTTTTTT CASSRSGGYGELFF
TRBJ1-2 TRBV6-5 TRBD1 NA TGTGCCAGCAGTATGGACAGGGGAGGCTATGGCTACACCTTC CASSMDRGGYGYTF
TRBJ1-3 TRBV9 TRBD1 NA TGTGCCAGCAGCGTAGGAGGGGGCTTCACTGGAAACACCATATATTTT CASSVGGGFTGNTIYF
TRBJ1-3 TRBV6-5 NA NA TGTGCCAGCGAGTCAGGCTTCTCTGGAAACACCATATATTTT CASESGFSGNTIYF
TRBJ1-3 TRBV5-3 NA NA TGTGCCAGAAGCTTGGGGAGTTACAGGGACCGGACCGGAAACACCATATATTTT CARSLGSYRDRTGNTIYF
TRBJ1-4 TRBV7-9 NA NA TGTGCCAGCAGCTGGGCAGGGGAAGCAGAAAAACTGTTTTTT CASSWAGEAEKLFF
TRBJ1-2 TRBV29-1 NA NA TGCAGCGTTGATAGGGGCAGGAGCTATGGCTACACCTTC CSVDRGRSYGYTF
TRBJ1-5 TRBV7-2 TRBD1 NA TGTGCCAGCAGACAAGGACAGGGGGCAAATCAGCCCCAGCATTTT CASRQGQGANQPQHF
TRBJ2-5 TRBV14 TRBD2 NA TGTGCCAGCAGCCCGTCCCCGGGACTACAAGAGACCCAGTACTTC CASSPSPGLQETQYF
TRBJ2-7 TRBV19 NA NA TGTGCCAGTAGTATAGTTCCACCCGGGGTCGAGCAGTACTTC CASSIVPPGVEQYF
TRBJ1-1 TRBV10-3 NA NA TGTGCCACGAGGGCGGGGGCAGGCGCTGAAGCTTTCTTT CATRAGAGAEAFF
TRBJ2-7 TRBV30 NA NA TGTGCCTGGAGCGGGGGGCAGGGATACTCCTACGAGCAGTACTTC CAWSGGQGYSYEQYF
TRBJ2-1 TRBV4-3 NA NA TGCGCCAGCAGCCAAGCTTCCGAGCAGTTCTTC CASSQASEQFF
TRBJ2-7 TRBV6-5 NA NA TGTGCCAGCAATTTATTAGGAGTAGACTACGAGCAGTACTTC CASNLLGVDYEQYF
TRBJ2-1 TRBV10-1 TRBD2 NA TGCGCCAGCAGTCAAGGGACTAGCGGGAGGGTCTCCTACAATGAGCAGTTCTTC CASSQGTSGRVSYNEQFF
TRBJ2-7 TRBV11-3 TRBD2 NA TGTGCCAGCAGCTTATCACTAGCGGGGGTCTACGAGCAGTACTTC CASSLSLAGVYEQYF
TRBJ1-2 TRBV24-1 NA NA TGTGCCACCAGTGATAGACAGATTAACTATGGCTACACCTTC CATSDRQINYGYTF
TRBJ2-7 TRBV29-1 TRBD2 once TGCAGCGTTGCGGCGGGGGTAACCTACGAGCAGTACTTC CSVAAGVTYEQYF
TRBJ2-7 TRBV2 NA NA TGTGCCAGCAGTTCGGGACTCCAAGCCTACGAGCAGTACTTC CASSSGLQAYEQYF
TRBJ1-4 TRBV14 NA NA TGTGCCAGCAGCCACCTTTCGCAGGGTTGGCGTGAAAAACTGTTTTTT CASSHLSQGWREKLFF
TRBJ1-2 TRBV27 NA NA TGTGCCAGCAGTTTATCCCGTACAGGGAGATATGGCTACACCTTC CASSLSRTGRYGYTF
TRBJ2-7 TRBV3-1/TRBV3-2 TRBD1 NA TGTGCCAGCAGCCCCTGGACAGGGGGGTACGAGCAGTACTTC CASSPWTGGYEQYF
TRBJ2-1 TRBV27 NA NA TGTGCCAGCAGTTCCAACCTCAGGGGTTTTGAGCAGTTCTTC CASSSNLRGFEQFF
TRBJ1-2 TRBV6-4 TRBD1 few TGTGCCAGCAGCGAGACAGGGTTCTATGGCTACACCTTC CASSETGFYGYTF
TRBJ2-7 TRBV6-5 NA NA TGTGCCAGCTTTGAATTTTGGCGCGGAACCTACGAGCAGTACTTC CASFEFWRGTYEQYF
TRBJ2-5 TRBV5-1 TRBD2 NA TGCGCCAGCAGCTTGGGGTATAGCGGGGGCCAAGAGACCCAGTACTTC CASSLGYSGGQETQYF
TRBJ1-2 TRBV7-8 TRBD1 NA TGTGCCAGCAGCTCGCCCAGGGGGTTGGCCTATGGCTACACCTTC CASSSPRGLAYGYTF
TRBJ1-5 TRBV12-5 TRBD1 once TGTGCTAGTGGTACCGGGACAGGGGGCAATCAGCCCCAGCATTTT CASGTGTGGNQPQHF
TRBJ1-1 TRBV5-6 NA NA TGTGCCAGCAGCTTGGTCCCTCAGGGCTCTGGCACTGAAGCTTTCTTT CASSLVPQGSGTEAFF
TRBJ2-3 TRBV12-5 NA many TGTGCTAGTGGTTTGAAGGGCCCGGCTAGCTCTTCCACAGATACGCAGTATTTT CASGLKGPASSSTDTQYF
TRBJ2-1 TRBV5-1 TRBD1 NA TGCGCCAGCAGCTTGGGGACAGGGACCAATGAGCAGTTCTTC CASSLGTGTNEQFF
TRBJ2-4 TRBV29-1 TRBD2 once TGCAGCGTTGTGTCGACACAACGGGAGGGAAAAAACATTCAGTACTTC CSVVSTQREGKNIQYF
TRBJ2-5 TRBV6-5 TRBD2 once TGTGCCAGCAGTCCTCTAGCGGGGGGGAGAGAGACCCAGTACTTC CASSPLAGGRETQYF
TRBJ2-5 TRBV9 NA NA TGTGCCAGCAGCGTAGGGCCAGAACAAGAGACCCAGTACTTC CASSVGPEQETQYF
TRBJ2-2 TRBV4-2 NA NA TGTGCCAGCAGCCAAGATTTTCTTTGGGTAGCGGACGGGGAGCTGTTTTTT CASSQDFLWVADGELFF
TRBJ1-2 TRBV7-9 NA NA TGTGCCAGCAGCTCGGAGGACGTCTCGACCCATGGCTACACCTTC CASSSEDVSTHGYTF
TRBJ2-3 TRBV7-2 NA once TGTGCCAGCAGCTTAACACTAGGCACAGATACGCAGTATTTT CASSLTLGTDTQYF
TRBJ2-5 TRBV10-3 TRBD2 few TGTGCCATCAGTCCCGGACTAGCGGGGGCCGAAGAGACCCAGTACTTC CAISPGLAGAEETQYF
TRBJ2-5 TRBV12-2 NA NA TGTGCAAGTCGCTTAGATACGCTTGTCAGAACTAGCGGGAGGGAGACCCAGTACTTC CASRLDTLVRTSGRETQYF
TRBJ2-7 TRBV7-8 TRBD1 NA TGTGCCAGCAGCTTGAAAACCGGGACAGGGGGCCACGAGCAGTACTTC CASSLKTGTGGHEQYF
TRBJ2-5 TRBV18 TRBD1 NA TGTGCCAGCTCAACCGGGACAGCCCAAGAGACCCAGTACTTC CASSTGTAQETQYF
TRBJ1-2 TRBV7-2 NA once TGTGCCAGCAGCTTAGGTCCCCCCAATGCGGATCACTATGGCTACACCTTC CASSLGPPNADHYGYTF
TRBJ2-7 TRBV6-5 NA NA TGTGCCAGCAGTTACGGGGGCCGAAATTCCTACGAGCAGTACTTC CASSYGGRNSYEQYF
TRBJ1-4 TRBV3-1/TRBV3-2 NA NA TGTGCCAGCAGCCACAGGGGATCGGGGGAAAAACTGTTTTTT CASSHRGSGEKLFF
TRBJ1-2 TRBV4-3 NA NA TGCGCCAGCAGCCCAAGCCACGGGGGATCTACCTATGGCTACACCTTC CASSPSHGGSTYGYTF
TRBJ1-4 TRBV12-3/TRBV12-4 NA NA TGTGCCAGCAGTTTGTCCGGGGTAGAAAAACTGTTTTTT CASSLSGVEKLFF
TRBJ1-4 TRBV15 TRBD1 NA TGTGCCACCAGCCCCCACCGGGGACAGGGAGATGAAAAACTGTTTTTT CATSPHRGQGDEKLFF
TRBJ2-7 TRBV7-2 NA NA TGTGCCAGCAGCTTAGTTACGGGACAATACTACGAGCAGTACTTC CASSLVTGQYYEQYF
TRBJ2-7 TRBV3-1/TRBV3-2 TRBD1 NA TGTGCCAGCGGGCAGGGGGCGTGGGAGCAGTACTTC CASGQGAWEQYF
TRBJ1-2 TRBV7-2 TRBD1 NA TGTGCCAGCAGCTTCCGGGACAGAGAAAGCGTACAGAACTATGGCTACACCTTC CASSFRDRESVQNYGYTF
TRBJ1-1 TRBV7-2 TRBD1 NA TGTGCCAGCAGCTTAGGGTATAGGGACAGGGGTACTGAAGCTTTCTTT CASSLGYRDRGTEAFF
TRBJ2-1 TRBV15 TRBD2 NA TGTGCCACCAGCAGACCCTTATTAACAGGGGAGTGGAGACTAGCGGGTAGCTACAATGAGCAGTTCTTC CATSRPLLTGEWRLAGSYNEQFF
TRBJ2-1 TRBV7-3 TRBD2 NA TGTGCCAGCAGCCTCTCATGGGGAGGGGCCCAAGAGCAGTTCTTC CASSLSWGGAQEQFF
TRBJ2-3 TRBV7-8 NA NA TGTGCCAGCAGCTTATGGAGGAGCGGGACAGATACGCAGTATTTT CASSLWRSGTDTQYF
TRBJ2-4 TRBV9 TRBD2 NA TGTGCCAGCAGTAGCGGGACTCGGAGGAACATTCAGTACTTC CASSSGTRRNIQYF